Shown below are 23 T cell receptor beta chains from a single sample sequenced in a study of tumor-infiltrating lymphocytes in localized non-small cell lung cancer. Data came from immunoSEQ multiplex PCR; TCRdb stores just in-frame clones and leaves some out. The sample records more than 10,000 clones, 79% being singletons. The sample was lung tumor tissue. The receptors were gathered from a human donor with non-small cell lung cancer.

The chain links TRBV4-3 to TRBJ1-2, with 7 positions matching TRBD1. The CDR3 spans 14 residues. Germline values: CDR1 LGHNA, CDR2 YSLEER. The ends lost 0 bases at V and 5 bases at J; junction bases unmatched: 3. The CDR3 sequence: CASSQELRGYGYTF. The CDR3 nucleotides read TGCGCCAGCAGCCAAGAACTCAGGGGGTATGGCTACACCTTC.

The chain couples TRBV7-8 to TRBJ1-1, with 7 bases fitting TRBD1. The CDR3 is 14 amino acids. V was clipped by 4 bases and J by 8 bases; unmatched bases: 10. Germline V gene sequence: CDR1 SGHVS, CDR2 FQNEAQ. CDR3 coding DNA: TGTGCCAGCAGCTCCTCGACAGGGAGGATAGAAGCTTTCTTT. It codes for CASSSSTGRIEAFF. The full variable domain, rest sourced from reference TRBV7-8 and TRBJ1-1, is GAGVSQSPRYKVAKRGQDVALRCDPISGHVSLFWYQQALGQGPEFLTYFQNEAQLDKSGLPSDRFFAERPEGSVSTLKIQRTQQEDSAVYLCASSSSTGRIEAFFGQGTRLTVV.

The CDR3 bases are TGCGCCAGCAGCCCCGATCGGGGGGGAGAGACCCAGTACTTC. It specifies CASSPDRGGETQYF. V gene TRBV5-1 combines with J gene TRBJ2-5; 8 bases map to TRBD2. Trimming cost V 4 bases and J 4 bases; bases outside gene matches: 6. The CDR3 covers 14 residues. Looked up from germline, CDR1 is SGHRS and CDR2 is YFSETQ.

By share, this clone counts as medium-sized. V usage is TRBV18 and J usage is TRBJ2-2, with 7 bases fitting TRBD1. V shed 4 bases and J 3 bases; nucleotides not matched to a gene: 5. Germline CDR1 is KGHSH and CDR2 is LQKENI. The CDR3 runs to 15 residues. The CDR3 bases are TGTGCCAGCTCACTGCAAAGGGGGCACACCGGGGAGCTGTTTTTT. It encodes CASSLQRGHTGELFF.

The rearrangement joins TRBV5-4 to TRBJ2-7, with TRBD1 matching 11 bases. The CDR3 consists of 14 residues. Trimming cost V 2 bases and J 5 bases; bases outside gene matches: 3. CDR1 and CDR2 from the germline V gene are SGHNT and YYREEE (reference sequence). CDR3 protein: CASSFWDRGNEQYF. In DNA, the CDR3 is TGTGCCAGCAGCTTTTGGGACAGGGGGAACGAGCAGTACTTC.

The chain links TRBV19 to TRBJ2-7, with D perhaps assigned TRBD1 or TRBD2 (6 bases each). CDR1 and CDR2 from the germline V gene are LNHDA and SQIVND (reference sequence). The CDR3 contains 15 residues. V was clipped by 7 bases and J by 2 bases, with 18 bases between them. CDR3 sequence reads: CASNFGGQPAYEQYF. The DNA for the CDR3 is TGTGCCAGTAACTTCGGGGGACAACCAGCCTACGAGCAGTACTTC.

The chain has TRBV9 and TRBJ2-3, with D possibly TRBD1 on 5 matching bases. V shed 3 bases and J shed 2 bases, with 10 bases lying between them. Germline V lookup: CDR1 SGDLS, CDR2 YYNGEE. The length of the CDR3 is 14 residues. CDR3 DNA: TGTGCCAGCAGCGGGACAAGCTACACAGATACGCAGTATTTT. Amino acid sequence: CASSGTSYTDTQYF.

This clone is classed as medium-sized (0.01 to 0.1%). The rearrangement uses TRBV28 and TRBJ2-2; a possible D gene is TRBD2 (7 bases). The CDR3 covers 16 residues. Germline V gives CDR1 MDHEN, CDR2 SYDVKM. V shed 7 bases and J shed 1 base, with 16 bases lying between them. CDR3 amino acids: CASTSRGARNTGELFF. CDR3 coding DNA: TGTGCCAGCACCTCTCGGGGGGCGAGGAACACCGGGGAGCTGTTTTTT.

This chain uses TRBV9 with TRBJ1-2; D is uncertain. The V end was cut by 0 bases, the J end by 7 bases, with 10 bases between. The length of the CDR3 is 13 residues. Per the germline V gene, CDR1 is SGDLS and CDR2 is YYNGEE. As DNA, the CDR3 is TGTGCCAGCAGCGTAGCCCTAGCGGGTGGCTACACCTTC. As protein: CASSVALAGGYTF.

The DNA for the CDR3 is TGTGCCAGCAGCTTGAGAAGCTATGGCTACACCTTC. This gives the protein CASSLRSYGYTF. The chain links TRBV5-8 to TRBJ1-2; no firm D call. Trimming removed 1 base at V and 4 bases at J, with 5 bases between. The germline V gene encodes CDR1 SGHTS and CDR2 YDEGEE. The CDR3 sequence is 12 residues long.

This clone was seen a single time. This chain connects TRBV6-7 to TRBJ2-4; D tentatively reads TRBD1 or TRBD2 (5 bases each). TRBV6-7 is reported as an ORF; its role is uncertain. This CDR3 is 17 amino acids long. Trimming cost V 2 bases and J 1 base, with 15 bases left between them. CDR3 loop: CASSYEGHRWAKNIQYF. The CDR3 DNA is TGTGCCAGCAGTTACGAGGGGCATAGGTGGGCCAAAAACATTCAGTACTTC.

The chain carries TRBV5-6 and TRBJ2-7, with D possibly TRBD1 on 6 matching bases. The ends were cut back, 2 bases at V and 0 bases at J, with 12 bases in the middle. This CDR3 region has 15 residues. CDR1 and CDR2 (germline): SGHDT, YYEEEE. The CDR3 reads CASSFRGLGSYEQYF. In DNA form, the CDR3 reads TGTGCCAGCAGCTTCAGGGGATTAGGCTCCTACGAGCAGTACTTC.

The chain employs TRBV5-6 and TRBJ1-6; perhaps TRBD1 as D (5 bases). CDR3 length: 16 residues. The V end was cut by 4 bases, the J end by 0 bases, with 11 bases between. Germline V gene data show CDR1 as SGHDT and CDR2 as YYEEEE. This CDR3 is CASSGTGSSYNSPLHF. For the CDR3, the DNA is TGTGCCAGCAGCGGAACAGGATCCTCCTATAATTCACCCCTCCACTTT.

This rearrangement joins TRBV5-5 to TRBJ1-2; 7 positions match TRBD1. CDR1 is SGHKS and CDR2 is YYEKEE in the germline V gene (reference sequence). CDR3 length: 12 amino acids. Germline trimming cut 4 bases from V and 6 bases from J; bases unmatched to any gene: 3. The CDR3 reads CASSPGQDGYTF. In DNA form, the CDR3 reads TGTGCCAGCAGCCCCGGACAGGATGGCTACACCTTC.

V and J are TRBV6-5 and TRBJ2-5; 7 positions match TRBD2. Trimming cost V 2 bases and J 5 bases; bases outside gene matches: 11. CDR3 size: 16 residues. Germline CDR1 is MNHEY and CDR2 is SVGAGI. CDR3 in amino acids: CASSYPRGRVGETQYF. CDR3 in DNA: TGTGCCAGCAGTTACCCTCGGGGGAGGGTCGGGGAGACCCAGTACTTC.

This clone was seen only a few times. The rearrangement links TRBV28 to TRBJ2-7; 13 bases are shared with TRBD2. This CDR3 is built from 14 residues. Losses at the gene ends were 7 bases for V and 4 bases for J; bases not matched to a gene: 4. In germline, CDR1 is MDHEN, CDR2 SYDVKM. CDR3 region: CASTGLAGRYEQYF. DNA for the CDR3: TGTGCCAGCACGGGACTAGCGGGACGATACGAGCAGTACTTC. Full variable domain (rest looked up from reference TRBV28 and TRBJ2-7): DVKVTQSSRYLVKRTGEKVFLECVQDMDHENMFWYRQDPGLGLRLIYFSYDVKMKEKGDIPEGYSVSREKKERFSLILESASTNQTSMYLCASTGLAGRYEQYFGPGTRLTVT.

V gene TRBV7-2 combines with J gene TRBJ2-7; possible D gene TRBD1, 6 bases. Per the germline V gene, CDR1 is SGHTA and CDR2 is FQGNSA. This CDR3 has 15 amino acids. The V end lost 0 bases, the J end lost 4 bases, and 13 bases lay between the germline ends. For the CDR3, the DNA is TGTGCCAGCAGCTTAGCCAGACAGGCGGTATACGAGCAGTACTTC. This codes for CASSLARQAVYEQYF.

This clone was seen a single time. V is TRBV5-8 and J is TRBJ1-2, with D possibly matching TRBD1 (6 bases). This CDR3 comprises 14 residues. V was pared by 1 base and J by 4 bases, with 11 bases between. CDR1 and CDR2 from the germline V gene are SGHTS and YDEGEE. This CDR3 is CASSLLGASYGYTF. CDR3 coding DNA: TGTGCCAGCAGCTTGTTGGGGGCAAGCTATGGCTACACCTTC. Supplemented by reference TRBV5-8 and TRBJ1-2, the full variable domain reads EAGVTQSPTHLIKTRGQQATLRCSPISGHTSVYWYQQALGLGLQFLLWYDEGEERNRGNFPPRFSGRQFPNYSSELNVNALELEDSALYLCASSLLGASYGYTFGSGTRLTVV.

The CDR3 loop is CAISAHRDGVGYTF. CDR3 nucleotide sequence: TGTGCCATCAGTGCCCACCGTGACGGGGTTGGCTACACCTTC. This chain links TRBV10-3 with TRBJ1-2; D not resolved. The ends were cut back, 4 bases at V and 7 bases at J, with 16 bases in the middle. This CDR3 has 14 amino acids. CDR1 ENHRY and CDR2 SYGVKD come from the germline V gene.

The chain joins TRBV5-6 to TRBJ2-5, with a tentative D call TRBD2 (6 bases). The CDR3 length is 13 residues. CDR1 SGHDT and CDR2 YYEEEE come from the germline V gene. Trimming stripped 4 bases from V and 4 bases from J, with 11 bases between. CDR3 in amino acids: CASSPVGGETQYF. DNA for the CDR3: TGTGCCAGCAGCCCGGTCGGGGGAGAGACCCAGTACTTC.

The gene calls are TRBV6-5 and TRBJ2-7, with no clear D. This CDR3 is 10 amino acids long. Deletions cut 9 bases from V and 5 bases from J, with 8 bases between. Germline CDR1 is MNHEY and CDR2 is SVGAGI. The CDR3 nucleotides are TGTGCCAGTGGGGTTCACGAGCAGTACTTC. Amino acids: CASGVHEQYF.

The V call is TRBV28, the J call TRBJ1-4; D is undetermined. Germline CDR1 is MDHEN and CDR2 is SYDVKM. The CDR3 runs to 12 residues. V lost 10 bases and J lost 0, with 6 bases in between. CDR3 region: CATSATNEKLFF. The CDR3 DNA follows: TGTGCCACATCTGCAACTAATGAAAAACTGTTTTTT. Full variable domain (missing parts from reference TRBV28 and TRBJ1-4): DVKVTQSSRYLVKRTGEKVFLECVQDMDHENMFWYRQDPGLGLRLIYFSYDVKMKEKGDIPEGYSVSREKKERFSLILESASTNQTSMYLCATSATNEKLFFGSGTQLSVL.

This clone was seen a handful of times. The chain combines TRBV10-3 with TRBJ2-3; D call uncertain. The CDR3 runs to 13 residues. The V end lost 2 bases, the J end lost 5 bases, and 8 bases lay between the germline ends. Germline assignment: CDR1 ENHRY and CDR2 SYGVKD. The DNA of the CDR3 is TGTGCCATCAGTGAGACGTTAAGAGATACGCAGTATTTT. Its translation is CAISETLRDTQYF.